Listed below are T cell receptor beta chains from one sample, sequenced in a study of blood T cells in healthy people across ages. Each CDR3 protein gets one entry after TCRdb re-called the 5' RACE reads with MiXCR. The data show some 900,000 distinct CDR3 sequences, with around 46% seen just once and 13% held by the top ten. What was sequenced was blood. These receptors were obtained from a man under 40 in good health. CDR3s include the opening cysteine and the closing phenylalanine or tryptophan. The D gene is left open where the match is weak. The listing skips clone size in some rows; elsewhere it reads once, few, many or a size class.

TRBJ1-1	TRBD1	TRBV3-1	once	TGTGCCAGCACCCAAGCCGCAGGGGGGTTGGTCGCTTTCTTT	CASTQAAGGLVAFF
TRBJ2-3	.	TRBV6-5	.	TGTGCCTGTTCAGGCGGAGATACGCAGTATTTT	CACSGGDTQYF
TRBJ2-1	.	TRBV7-2	few	TGTGCCAGCAGCTGGAAGGGCGACCAAGCGACTCTCAGAGCTGAGCAGTTCTTC	CASSWKGDQATLRAEQFF
TRBJ1-2	.	TRBV27	.	TGTGCCAGCAGTGTGATGGGGGGAAACTATGGCTACACCTTC	CASSVMGGNYGYTF
TRBJ2-5	.	TRBV7-6	few	TGTGCCAGCAGCTTCACTGGCGGGGCGGAAGAGACCCAGTACTTC	CASSFTGGAEETQYF
TRBJ2-7	TRBD1	TRBV19	.	TGTGCCAGTAGCCTCGGGACAGGGTTCTACGAGCAGTACTTC	CASSLGTGFYEQYF
TRBJ1-4	TRBD1	TRBV4-1	few	TGCGCCAGCAGCGGGGACAGGGTGGAAGAAAAACTGTTTTTT	CASSGDRVEEKLFF
TRBJ1-2	.	TRBV27	.	TGTGCCAGCAGTTTATCGGGCACTGGGGGCTACACCTTC	CASSLSGTGGYTF
TRBJ2-7	TRBD1	TRBV7-9	.	TGTGCCAGCAGCCACCCCGGGACAGCCTACGAGCAGTACTTC	CASSHPGTAYEQYF
TRBJ1-2	.	TRBV20-1	.	TGCAGTGCACCCTGGGACGGAGCTAACTATGGCTACACCTTC	CSAPWDGANYGYTF
TRBJ1-1	.	TRBV7-6	.	TGTGCCAGCAGCTCGGACAGTAACACTGAAGCTTTCTTT	CASSSDSNTEAFF
TRBJ2-1	.	TRBV24-1	.	TGTGCCACCAGTGATTGGGGGGTCTACAATGAGCAGTTCTTC	CATSDWGVYNEQFF
TRBJ2-7	.	TRBV12-3/TRBV12-4	.	TGTGCCAGCAGTTTAGGGCCTGGGCAGTACTTC	CASSLGPGQYF
TRBJ2-7	TRBD1	TRBV2	.	TGTGCCACCGATCTAAGGGGACAGGGCTACGAGCAGTACTTC	CATDLRGQGYEQYF
TRBJ2-7	.	TRBV4-1	.	TGCGCCAGCAGCCATGGCGAGGGTTTCCCCGAGCAGTACTTC	CASSHGEGFPEQYF
TRBJ2-5	TRBD1	TRBV11-2	.	TGTGCCAGCAGCTTAGTCGGACAGGGTTTGAGGGAGCAGTACTTC	CASSLVGQGLREQYF
TRBJ2-7	.	TRBV10-3	few	TGTGCCAGCAGTGGAGGCAGGGACTACGAGCAGTACTTC	CASSGGRDYEQYF
TRBJ2-7	.	TRBV3-1	.	TGTGCCAGCAGCCAAGATCCTATAGGAGGGAACTACGAGCAGTACTTC	CASSQDPIGGNYEQYF
TRBJ2-7	TRBD2	TRBV6-1	.	TGTGCCAGCAGCCCGCAGACTAGCGTCTACGAGCAGTACTTC	CASSPQTSVYEQYF
TRBJ2-7	.	TRBV4-2	few	TGTGCCAGCAGCCAAGAGGGCGGGACGACCTACGAGCAGTACTTC	CASSQEGGTTYEQYF
TRBJ2-1	TRBD2	TRBV10-3	few	TGTGCCATCAGTGGAGGCACCGGGACTAGGGGATACAATGAGCAGTTCTTC	CAISGGTGTRGYNEQFF
TRBJ1-2	.	TRBV6-6	.	TGTGCCAGCAGTCCGGACGGAGATCATAACTATGGCTACACCTTC	CASSPDGDHNYGYTF
TRBJ1-2	TRBD1	TRBV6-4	.	TGTGCCAACAGTGACTCGGCCGGTCGGGACAGGGGACATGGCTACACCTTC	CANSDSAGRDRGHGYTF
TRBJ1-6	TRBD1	TRBV3-1	few	TGTGCCAGCAGCCGAGGACAGGGTAGTTCACCCCTCCACTTT	CASSRGQGSSPLHF
TRBJ2-4	.	TRBV12-3/TRBV12-4	.	TGTGCCAGCAGGCCCACGTCAGGGGCCAAAAACATTCAGTACTTC	CASRPTSGAKNIQYF
TRBJ2-3	.	TRBV7-6	few	TGTGCCAGCAGCTTAGCATTGGCCCACACAGATACGCAGTATTTT	CASSLALAHTDTQYF
TRBJ2-7	TRBD2	TRBV7-8	many	TGTGCCAGCAGCGTTAGCGGGGGGATCTCCTACGAGCAGTACTTC	CASSVSGGISYEQYF
TRBJ2-1	.	TRBV14	.	TGTGCCAGCAGCCAAGAAGGATGTGGGCAGTTCTTC	CASSQEGCGQFF
TRBJ1-5	TRBD1	TRBV7-2	once	TGCACCAGCAGCCGACAGGGAGGGAATCAGCCCCAGCATTTT	CTSSRQGGNQPQHF
TRBJ1-1	.	TRBV7-2	.	TGTGCCAGCAAGGCAGGGTTGTGGAACACTGAAGCTTTCTTT	CASKAGLWNTEAFF
TRBJ1-1	.	TRBV24-1	.	TGTGCCACCAGTGAGCCAGGGGTTCGGGCTGAAGCTTTCTTT	CATSEPGVRAEAFF
TRBJ2-1	.	TRBV21-1	.	TGTGCCGGCAGCCCCGGGGGGTTCTCCTACAATGAGCAGTTCTTC	CAGSPGGFSYNEQFF
TRBJ1-1	.	TRBV4-1	few	TGCGCCAGCAGCCAGGGGCAGGTGTCTTCCACTGAAGCTTTCTTT	CASSQGQVSSTEAFF
TRBJ2-7	TRBD1	TRBV6-6	.	TGTGCCAGCAGTTACTCGAAGGGGGCATCTGCCGAGCAGTACTTC	CASSYSKGASAEQYF
TRBJ2-1	.	TRBV9	.	TGTGCCAGCACCTCGGACCTTGTTTACAATGAGCAGTTCTTC	CASTSDLVYNEQFF
TRBJ2-3	.	TRBV29-1	.	TGCAGCGTTACGAGGGAATCAGATACGCAGTATTTT	CSVTRESDTQYF
TRBJ2-2	TRBD1	TRBV29-1	.	TGCAGCGTTCAGGGACGGACAGGAAGCACCGGGGAGCTGTTTTTT	CSVQGRTGSTGELFF